Included here is one T cell receptor beta chain sequence, with context. This clone was counted a single time. The target of this receptor is not known. Per-base qualities were not stored, and no clone one base away is much larger. The CDR3 regions of human TCRbeta chains were analyzed by immunosequencing. Processing in the source paper ran as follows. TCRs in the repertoires were matched against a reference library of SARS-CoV-2-specific TCRs that had been generated with the MIRA antigen-specificity platform. Breadth meant the fraction of unique TCRs that were SARS-CoV-2-associated, whereas depth meant the fraction of total T cells that were SARS-CoV-2-associated. Each spike-specific TCR was assigned to its reactive spike region and to a CD4 or CD8 class using the MIRA data. Log10-transformed breadth and depth values were compared by one-way ANOVA with Sidak's multiple comparisons tests. TCRdb mirrors the immuneACCESS table, restricted to in-frame sequences. Some clones are absent from its copies; in checked studies, under half trace to an unresolved V gene, and the reason for the others is unknown. The DNA gave D and trimming, while V, J and clone size come from that table. For this sample the table gives more than 150,000 clones, of which about 94% were detected only once. Of the sample, about 9.3% falls within the top ten clones.

The data stem from a study of T cell responses to AZD1222 COVID-19 vaccine (dated by TCRdb to the early 2020s). For context, the study as a whole: AZD1222 recipients whose second dose came at about 4 weeks and those whose second dose came at about 12 weeks were combined into one group, since spike-specific TCR depth and breadth did not differ between the two schedules. A total of just over 230 trial participants underwent TCR sequencing, of whom 207 had received two doses of AZD1222 and some 25 had received two doses of the MenACWY control vaccine. Trial participants were enrolled by age into subgroups of 18-55, 56-69 and 70-plus years, and around 150, 28 and 57 TCR-sequenced participants, respectively, were included in these subgroups.

What the time point label conveys for this sample: baseline before first vaccination. Samples from vaccinated people were obtained from the UK trials COV001 and COV002, which included a single-blind randomized controlled phase 2/3 trial of AZD1222 (ChAdOx1 nCoV-19) in healthy adults. Trial participant PBMC samples were collected at day 0 and day 28 after the second dose for TCRbeta chain sequencing. The CDR3 sequence holds 14 residues, the cysteine and phenylalanine included. Left in the record is the CDR3 DNA by itself, 42 bases read in frame from the first base. V drops 0 bases and J drops 7 bases, leaving 13 bases in between. CDR1 and CDR2 are drawn from the germline V gene: SGHAT, FQNNGV. Results and caveats for the whole study, not just this receptor: CD4 TCRs associated with the vaccine covered the entire spike protein, and the dominant responses were in regions 160-218 and 743-854. After two AZD1222 doses, spike-specific TCR breadth and depth were significantly higher than at day 0 and than in MenACWY recipients. Reportedly, almost half of the unique spike-specific TCRs recognized epitopes lying outside the regions that are mutated in the B.1.351 and B.1.1.7 variants. Most participants were white British and females outnumbered males, and the authors suggested that clonal diversity may have been underestimated. Because no samples from the day 14 peak response were available, repertoires could be characterized only after the peak T cell response. Conclusions about previously exposed vaccinees are limited, since just a handful of AZD1222 recipients were seropositive for SARS-CoV-2 at baseline. In the small 56-69-year group, the increase in depth fell short of significance, most likely because of low power.

Sample: peripheral blood, taken on day 0 of AZD1222 vaccination. Here the chain combines TRBV11-2 and TRBJ2-7, with the D gene not clear enough to name. This receptor was identified in an adult in good health. The bases are TGTGCCAGCAGCTTAGACCTGCCAGTGCCGGAGCAGTACTTC. Its amino acids are CASSLDLPVPEQYF. Supplemented by the reference TRBV11-2 and TRBJ2-7 proteins around the CDR3, the complete variable domain is EAGVAQSPRYKIIEKRQSVAFWCNPISGHATLYWYQQILGQGPKLLIQFQNNGVVDDSQLPKDRFSAERLKGVDSTLKIQPAKLEDSAVYLCASSLDLPVPEQYFGPGTRLTVT.